One sample yielded the 20 T cell receptor beta chains listed below, sequenced in a study of cytomegalovirus exposure and HLA in healthy donors. The protocol was immunoSEQ multiplex PCR, while the TCRdb copy is restricted to in-frame clones and leaves out a portion. Altogether about 360,000 clones are present, about nine tenths being singletons, with the ten largest covering about 0.8%. Source material: PBMCs. These receptors came from a woman younger than 35 in good health and CMV-seronegative.

The rearrangement links TRBV29-1 to TRBJ2-7; D unresolved. V dropped 0 bases and J dropped 6 bases, with 9 bases sitting between them. Germline loops: CDR1 SQVTM, CDR2 ANQGSEA. The CDR3 extends over 12 amino acids. In DNA, the CDR3 is TGCAGCGTTGAAGATGAGCGCTCCGAGCAGTACTTC. This translates into CSVEDERSEQYF.

The gene calls are TRBV4-1 and TRBJ1-2; 7 bases are shared with TRBD1. V shed 0 bases and J 5 bases; nucleotides not matched to a gene: 6. This CDR3 comprises 15 residues. Germline V CDR1 and CDR2: MGHRA, YSYEKL. The CDR3 DNA reads as TGCGCCAGCAGCCAAGAATCGGGACAGAAGTATGGCTACACCTTC. Its protein product is CASSQESGQKYGYTF.

The chain combines TRBV10-3 with TRBJ1-4, with D unclear. The V gene's germline CDR1 is ENHRY and CDR2 SYGVKD. The CDR3 has 14 amino acids. V lost 4 bases and J 4 bases, leaving 10 bases between the germline ends. CDR3 residues: CAISAWADNEKLFF. The CDR3, as DNA: TGTGCCATCAGTGCCTGGGCTGATAATGAAAAACTGTTTTTT.

The chain employs TRBV7-9 and TRBJ2-7; D is perhaps TRBD2 (6 bases). The CDR3 consists of 14 residues. Germline V CDR1 and CDR2: SEHNR, FQNEAQ (reference sequence). Deletions cut 2 bases from V and 1 base from J, with 9 bases between. The CDR3 loop is CASSLLAESYEQYF. The CDR3 DNA is TGTGCCAGCAGCTTATTAGCGGAATCCTACGAGCAGTACTTC.

The J gene is TRBJ2-3, the V gene TRBV23-1; a weak D match, TRBD1 (6 bases). TRBV23-1 carries the ORF label, with uncertain function. The germline V and J ends were trimmed by 6 bases and 1 base, with 17 bases remaining between them. CDR3 size: 16 residues. The CDR3 loop reads CASSRGQLKGTDTQYF. As DNA, the CDR3 is TGCGCCAGCAGCCGGGGACAATTAAAGGGCACAGATACGCAGTATTTT.

The chain recombines TRBV28 with TRBJ1-5, with 7 bases fitting TRBD1. The V and J ends lost 6 bases and 7 bases, in that order; junction bases with no gene match: 12. CDR1 is MDHEN and CDR2 is SYDVKM in the germline V gene. CDR3 length: 15 residues. In nucleotides, the CDR3 is TGTGCCAGCAGCCAACCGGCGGGAGGGGGCCAGCCCCAGCATTTT. Amino acid sequence: CASSQPAGGGQPQHF.

The chain combines TRBV28 with TRBJ1-5; D not resolved. This CDR3 spans 14 amino acids. With 7 bases removed from V and 4 bases from J, the gap between germline ends came to 14 bases. Looked up from germline, CDR1 is MDHEN and CDR2 is SYDVKM. The CDR3 DNA follows: TGTGCCAGCACCTTTACTAAACCTAATCAGCCCCAGCATTTT. It specifies CASTFTKPNQPQHF.

V and J are TRBV28 and TRBJ1-6; D may be TRBD1 (5 bases). V was trimmed by 6 bases and J by 10 bases, leaving 16 bases between them. This CDR3 is built from 14 residues. Germline V lookup: CDR1 MDHEN, CDR2 SYDVKM. CDR3 loop: CASRFLGRGSPLHF. The CDR3 DNA is TGTGCCAGCAGATTCTTGGGGAGGGGATCACCCCTCCACTTT.

This rearrangement joins TRBV7-6 to TRBJ1-4, with D hard to call. CDR3 length equals 12 residues. Trimming took off 8 bases at V and 3 bases at J, with 7 bases between the two ends. CDR1 is SGHVS and CDR2 is FNYEAQ in the germline V gene. The CDR3 region is CASRTANEKLFF. CDR3 DNA sequence: TGTGCCAGCCGCACGGCTAATGAAAAACTGTTTTTT.

This chain joins TRBV7-8 and TRBJ2-1; possibly TRBD2 for D (6 bases). V was cut by 6 bases and J by 5 bases, with 17 bases left in between. This CDR3 region has 15 residues. Germline CDR1 reads SGHVS; CDR2 reads FQNEAQ. CDR3 loop: CASSRGAGLNNEQFF. Here the CDR3 DNA reads TGTGCCAGCAGTAGGGGCGCGGGATTGAACAATGAGCAGTTCTTC.

Here the CDR3 reads CASSQVGGVRNEQFF. The CDR3 nucleotides read TGCGCCAGCAGCCAAGTCGGGGGGGTTAGGAATGAGCAGTTCTTC. The genes are TRBV4-1 and TRBJ2-1; 8 bases map to TRBD2. Germline trimming cut 1 base from V and 7 bases from J; bases unmatched to any gene: 6. The V gene's germline CDR1 is MGHRA and CDR2 YSYEKL. This CDR3 has 15 residues.

This clone came up once. The chain carries TRBV2 and TRBJ2-7; the D gene is possibly TRBD1 (6 bases). Trimming shortened V by 7 bases and J by 0 bases, and 19 bases separated the two germline ends. Germline V gene sequence: CDR1 SNHLY, CDR2 FYNNEI. The CDR3 is made up of 16 amino acids. As DNA, the CDR3 is TGTGCCAGCACCCACCGGGACACCCTCAGCTCCTACGAGCAGTACTTC. Protein product: CASTHRDTLSSYEQYF.

Concerning this clone: The junction shows a germline mismatch at one end, possibly a read error. V and J are TRBV7-2 and TRBJ2-7, with TRBD2 matching over 12 bases. Germline V lookup: CDR1 SGHTA, CDR2 FQGNSA. The CDR3 consists of 15 residues. DNA of the CDR3: TGTGCCAGCAGCCTAGCGGGAGGGAACACCTACGAGCAGTACTTC. Its protein product is CASSLAGGNTYEQYF.

Remarks on this clone: This specimen includes other DNA sequences encoding the same CDR3. This sequence joins TRBV4-1 and TRBJ1-2, with 7 nucleotides matching TRBD1. This CDR3 comprises 15 residues. Looked up from germline, CDR1 is MGHRA and CDR2 is YSYEKL. V lost 4 bases to trimming and J lost 2 bases; unmatched junction nucleotides: 7. The CDR3 reads CASSPRTGSNYGYTF. In DNA form, the CDR3 reads TGCGCCAGCAGCCCCAGGACAGGCTCAAACTATGGCTACACCTTC.

This clone was seen more than once but under ten times. V usage is TRBV13 and J usage is TRBJ2-2, with 14 bases aligning to TRBD2. The junction had 8 bases not matched to a gene; V was cut back by 6 bases and J by 5 bases. This CDR3 is 17 amino acids long. CDR1 and CDR2 (germline): PRHDT, FYEKMQ (reference sequence). CDR3 loop: CASRLTSGGAHTGELFF. The CDR3 nucleotides read TGTGCCAGCAGGCTGACTAGCGGGGGGGCCCATACCGGGGAGCTGTTTTTT.

The rearrangement joins TRBV5-1 to TRBJ2-7; 12 nucleotides line up with TRBD2. The CDR3 is 15 amino acids. The germline V gene has CDR1 SGHRS and CDR2 YFSETQ. Trimming at V came to 2 bases and at J to 4 bases, leaving 4 bases not matched to a gene. CDR3 sequence reads: CASSLWTSGTYEQYF. The CDR3 nucleotides are TGCGCCAGCAGCTTATGGACTAGCGGGACGTACGAGCAGTACTTC.

This clone was seen only once. This chain connects TRBV2 to TRBJ2-1, with a weak D call TRBD1 (6 bases). Germline V gene lookup returns CDR1 SNHLY and CDR2 FYNNEI. V was cut by 7 bases and J by 0 bases, with 16 bases left in between. This CDR3 comprises 16 residues. CDR3 residues: CASTWDTSSSYNEQFF. For the CDR3, the DNA is TGTGCCAGCACCTGGGACACATCGAGCTCCTACAATGAGCAGTTCTTC.

V and J are TRBV2 and TRBJ2-1, with D tentatively TRBD1 (6 bases). Trimming cost V 5 bases and J 5 bases, with 10 bases left between them. The V gene's germline CDR1 is SNHLY and CDR2 FYNNEI. This CDR3 is built from 13 residues. Here the CDR3 reads CASSSQGNNEQFF. The CDR3 region has the DNA TGTGCCAGCAGTTCACAGGGTAACAATGAGCAGTTCTTC.

The chain combines TRBV2 with TRBJ2-3, with D possibly matching TRBD1 (6 bases). The CDR3 consists of 15 residues. CDR1 is SNHLY and CDR2 is FYNNEI in the germline V gene. Trimming left V 2 bases short and J 2 bases short, with 11 bases between. CDR3 amino acids: CASSERTAFTDTQYF. The CDR3 DNA sequence: TGTGCCAGCAGTGAAAGGACAGCCTTCACAGATACGCAGTATTTT.

J is TRBJ2-7 and V is TRBV30; 8 bases are a match to TRBD1. Losses at the gene ends were 4 bases for V and 4 bases for J; bases not matched to a gene: 3. CDR3 size: 12 residues. Germline loops: CDR1 GTSNPN, CDR2 SVGIG (reference sequence). For the CDR3, the DNA is TGTGCCTGGACCGACAGGGGTTACGAGCAGTACTTC. Protein sequence: CAWTDRGYEQYF.